Shown below are 30 T cell receptor beta chains from a single sample sequenced in a study of blood T cell repertoires in COVID-19. The method was immunoSEQ multiplex PCR; TCRdb's version includes in-frame clones alone and lacks a portion of them. Of 350,000 or so clones in the sample, about 87% were seen once. The material sequenced was peripheral blood. Receptor source: a woman in her 30s with COVID-19, enrolled during active disease.

The V and J genes are TRBV7-9 and TRBJ2-1; 8 bases align to TRBD2. This CDR3 is built from 16 residues. The V gene end was trimmed by 5 bases and the J gene end by 2 bases; junction bases not matched to a gene: 8. Germline CDR1 SEHNR, CDR2 FQNEAQ (reference sequence). The CDR3: CASSHLMRGAYNEQFF. The DNA for the CDR3 is TGTGCCAGCAGCCACCTGATGCGGGGGGCCTACAATGAGCAGTTCTTC.

The genes are TRBV4-3 and TRBJ1-4, with D hard to call. Germline V gene data show CDR1 as LGHNA and CDR2 as YSLEER. CDR3 length equals 16 residues. Trimming shortened V by 0 bases and J by 8 bases, and 16 bases separated the two germline ends. The CDR3 here is CASSQDRVSPGEKLFF. Written as DNA, the CDR3 is TGCGCCAGCAGCCAAGATAGGGTGAGCCCGGGGGAAAAACTGTTTTTT.

The chain has TRBV6-1 and TRBJ1-6; a possible D gene is TRBD1 (6 bases). Germline CDR1 and CDR2: MNHNS and SASEGT. The CDR3 runs to 15 residues. V was clipped by 2 bases and J by 10 bases, with 15 bases between them. The DNA of the CDR3 is TGTGCCAGCAGTGAAATCGGGGGGCCAAGGTCACCCCTCCACTTT. Protein product: CASSEIGGPRSPLHF.

The chain links TRBV10-3 to TRBJ1-1; D possibly corresponds to TRBD1 (6 bases). Trimming shortened V by 6 bases and J by 0 bases, and 14 bases separated the two germline ends. From germline, CDR1 is ENHRY and CDR2 SYGVKD. This CDR3 contains 15 residues. CDR3 loop: CAISPGTSMNTEAFF. For the CDR3, the DNA is TGTGCCATCAGCCCTGGGACATCCATGAACACTGAAGCTTTCTTT.

This chain links TRBV18 with TRBJ2-1; D is ambiguous. This CDR3 is built from 12 residues. Germline loops: CDR1 KGHSH, CDR2 LQKENI. Trimming removed 2 bases from V and 7 bases from J, with 6 bases in between. CDR3 protein: CASSPIANEQFF. CDR3 DNA sequence: TGTGCCAGCTCACCAATTGCGAATGAGCAGTTCTTC.

The rearrangement joins TRBV5-6 to TRBJ2-5, with 7 bases matching TRBD1. The CDR3 loop spans 15 amino acids. Germline-derived CDR1 and CDR2 are SGHDT and YYEEEE. The ends lost 0 bases at V and 4 bases at J; junction bases unmatched: 6. The DNA of the CDR3 is TGTGCCAGCAGCTTGGAGGGGGCTGGGCGAGAGACCCAGTACTTC. Amino acids: CASSLEGAGRETQYF.

The chain uses TRBV3-1 (or the pseudogene TRBV3-2) and TRBJ2-2, with TRBD1 matching 8 bases. Trimming took 4 bases from V and 7 from J; bases not matched to a gene: 5. CDR3 length: 14 amino acids. Germline CDR1 reads LGHDT; CDR2 reads YNNKEL (reference sequence). The CDR3 DNA is TGTGCCAGCAGCCTGACAGGGGCGGGCGGGGAGCTGTTTTTT. Amino acids: CASSLTGAGGELFF.

The rearrangement joins TRBV21-1 to TRBJ1-2; the tabulated D call, TRBD1, remains unverified against the DNA. TRBV21-1 is a listed pseudogene. CDR3 size: 15 residues. The CDR3 reads CASTCGGTDQHGYTF. CDR3 DNA sequence: TGTGCCAGCACCTGTGGCGGGACAGATCAGCATGGCTACACCTTC.

The chain joins TRBV12-3 or TRBV12-4 to TRBJ1-1; possible D gene TRBD1, 5 bases. The germline V and J ends were trimmed by 7 bases and 8 bases, with 14 bases remaining between them. The CDR3 length is 12 residues. CDR3 bases: TGTGCCAGCACTCCCTCGGGGGGGGAAGCTTTCTTT. It yields the protein CASTPSGGEAFF.

V gene TRBV9 combines with J gene TRBJ1-3; TRBD1 agrees at 7 bases. The J segment lost 4 bases and the V segment lost 3 bases, leaving 7 bases of the junction unmatched. Germline values: CDR1 SGDLS, CDR2 YYNGEE. This CDR3 has 15 residues. The CDR3 spells CASSANRGAGNTIYF. Here the CDR3 DNA reads TGTGCCAGCAGCGCGAACAGGGGAGCCGGAAACACCATATATTTT.

The J gene is TRBJ1-2, the V gene TRBV9; possibly TRBD1 for D (6 bases). Germline loops: CDR1 SGDLS, CDR2 YYNGEE. The CDR3 contains 15 residues. V gave up 3 bases and J gave up 4 bases, with 16 bases separating them. This CDR3 is CASSAMDSAVYGYTF. The CDR3 coding sequence is TGTGCCAGCAGCGCTATGGACAGCGCAGTCTATGGCTACACCTTC.

The chain employs TRBV6-5 and TRBJ1-1; perhaps TRBD1 as D (6 bases). CDR3 length: 14 amino acids. Trimming removed 7 bases at V and 4 bases at J, with 16 bases between. Germline CDR1 and CDR2: MNHEY and SVGAGI. For the CDR3, the DNA is TGTGCCAGCAACGACGGGGGGGCTTCCACTGAAGCTTTCTTT. It encodes CASNDGGASTEAFF.

This chain links TRBV13 with TRBJ2-7; 10 positions match TRBD1. V lost 5 bases to trimming and J lost 5 bases; unmatched junction nucleotides: 12. The CDR3 is 16 residues long. Per germline, CDR1 PRHDT and CDR2 FYEKMQ (reference sequence). CDR3 in DNA: TGTGCCAGCAGCCCATCCACGGGACAGGGGTTCGACGAGCAGTACTTC. Encoded protein: CASSPSTGQGFDEQYF.

The chain joins TRBV7-9 to TRBJ1-5, with D hard to call. V shed 1 base and J shed 8 bases, with 12 bases lying between them. The CDR3 loop spans 14 amino acids. From germline, CDR1 is SEHNR and CDR2 FQNEAQ (reference sequence). CDR3 sequence: CASSLDSGREPQHF. The CDR3 DNA is TGTGCCAGCAGCTTAGATAGTGGTCGGGAGCCCCAGCATTTT. The whole variable domain, remainder taken from reference TRBV7-9 and TRBJ1-5, is DTGVSQNPRHKITKRGQNVTFRCDPISEHNRLYWYRQTLGQGPEFLTYFQNEAQLEKSRLLSDRFSAERPKGSFSTLEIQRTEQGDSAMYLCASSLDSGREPQHFGDGTRLSIL.

The chain employs TRBV11-2 and TRBJ2-3; D may be TRBD1 (6 bases). The CDR3 length is 18 residues. V gave up 5 bases and J gave up 6 bases, with 27 bases separating them. Germline V gene sequence: CDR1 SGHAT, CDR2 FQNNGV. Here the CDR3 reads CASSLGFKGRGMADTQYF. Here the CDR3 DNA reads TGTGCCAGCAGCCTGGGGTTTAAGGGCAGGGGAATGGCGGATACGCAGTATTTT.

The chain joins TRBV19 to TRBJ2-4; D possibly corresponds to TRBD2 (5 bases). Germline V lookup: CDR1 LNHDA, CDR2 SQIVND (reference sequence). V lost 7 bases, J lost 3 bases, and 19 bases lay in between. This CDR3 is built from 16 residues. The CDR3 coding sequence is TGTGCCAGTAACGCGGGTGGGTCCGACGACAAAAACATTCAGTACTTC. This gives the protein CASNAGGSDDKNIQYF.

As regards this clone: Other DNA sequences within the sample encode an identical CDR3. V gene TRBV12-3 or TRBV12-4 combines with J gene TRBJ1-5; D gene unclear. V lost 5 bases and J 1 base, leaving 3 bases between the germline ends. The CDR3 is 12 amino acids. CDR3 nucleotide sequence: TGTGCCAGCAGTCCAAGCAATCAGCCCCAGCATTTT. It translates to CASSPSNQPQHF.

The table lists this clone with a count of one. This rearrangement joins TRBV27 to TRBJ1-6; 8 bases map to TRBD1. CDR1 and CDR2 (germline): MNHEY, SMNVEV (reference sequence). CDR3 length: 16 amino acids. V shed 1 base, J shed 8 bases, and the junction held 7 bases outside the gene matches. The CDR3 DNA sequence: TGTGCCAGCAGTTTATTTTATGACAGGGGATATTCACCCCTCCACTTT. It encodes CASSLFYDRGYSPLHF.

V and J are TRBV10-3 and TRBJ1-1; tentatively, D is TRBD1 (6 bases). The CDR3 has 16 amino acids. Germline CDR1 is ENHRY and CDR2 is SYGVKD. V shed 4 bases and J shed 0 bases, with 15 bases lying between them. In DNA form, the CDR3 reads TGTGCCATCAGTGCAGGGCGGGGGCGGATGAACACTGAAGCTTTCTTT. It yields the protein CAISAGRGRMNTEAFF.

On this clone itself: A clone one base away is much larger, so this may be a read error. The genes are TRBV4-1 and TRBJ1-5, with D perhaps matching TRBD1 (5 bases). This CDR3 has 18 amino acids. CDR1 and CDR2 (germline): MGHRA, YSYEKL. V was shortened by 1 base and J by 1 base, with 17 bases between the two germline ends. The CDR3 DNA is TGCGCCAGCAGCCAAGGCCTGCCCACAGGATTCAGCAATCAGCCCCAGCATTTT. Translated, it gives CASSQGLPTGFSNQPQHF.

The CDR3 nucleotides are TGTGCCAGCGCAACCGGAGGGCCAACTAATGAAAAACTGTTTTTT. Encoded protein: CASATGGPTNEKLFF. V and J are TRBV28 and TRBJ1-4; D uncertain. CDR1 and CDR2 (germline): MDHEN, SYDVKM. V shed 8 bases and J shed 0 bases, with 13 bases lying between them. This CDR3 region has 15 residues.

This chain connects TRBV19 to TRBJ1-1; D is unresolved. CDR3 length: 13 amino acids. Germline CDR1 LNHDA, CDR2 SQIVND (reference sequence). V was cut by 3 bases and J by 5 bases, with 10 bases left in between. CDR3 sequence (DNA): TGTGCCAGTAGTATCGGGTCGGCGACTGAAGCTTTCTTT. As protein: CASSIGSATEAFF.

The chain uses TRBV18 and TRBJ2-2; the D gene is possibly TRBD2 (6 bases). The germline CDR1 and CDR2 sequences are KGHSH and LQKENI. There are 17 residues in the CDR3. The V gene lost 0 bases and the J gene lost 6 bases, with 17 bases spanning the gap. The CDR3 sequence: CASSPPAGGARSGELFF. The DNA for the CDR3 is TGTGCCAGCTCACCACCCGCCGGGGGAGCCAGGTCCGGGGAGCTGTTTTTT.

This rearrangement joins TRBV11-2 to TRBJ1-3; D is possibly TRBD1 (6 bases). From germline, CDR1 is SGHAT and CDR2 FQNNGV. V gave up 5 bases and J gave up 2 bases, with 13 bases separating them. The CDR3 loop spans 15 amino acids. The CDR3 protein is CASSTRGSPGNTIYF. CDR3 coding DNA: TGTGCCAGCAGCACCAGGGGATCCCCTGGAAACACCATATATTTT.

As DNA, the CDR3 is TGTGCCAGCAGCTCAGGGGCAGCGGGATTTCAAGAGACCCAGTACTTC. Amino acids: CASSSGAAGFQETQYF. This chain links TRBV5-5 with TRBJ2-5, with D possibly matching TRBD2 (7 bases). Looked up from germline, CDR1 is SGHKS and CDR2 is YYEKEE (reference sequence). V was pared by 3 bases and J by 2 bases, with 17 bases between. This CDR3 has 16 amino acids.

The chain is built from TRBV29-1 and TRBJ2-2; 8 nucleotides agree with TRBD1. Germline CDR1 SQVTM, CDR2 ANQGSEA. This CDR3 is 15 amino acids long. J gave up 1 base and V 6 bases, and 7 bases lay outside the gene matches. CDR3 in DNA: TGCAGCGTAATACCCGGACAGGGGAACACCGGGGAGCTGTTTTTT. This translates into CSVIPGQGNTGELFF.

This clone appeared many times. J is TRBJ2-3 and V is TRBV9; 14 nucleotides agree with TRBD2. The V and J ends lost 3 bases and 1 base, in that order; junction bases with no gene match: 4. The CDR3 covers 17 residues. Germline loops: CDR1 SGDLS, CDR2 YYNGEE. The CDR3 reads CASSELTSGGGTDTQYF. CDR3 sequence (DNA): TGTGCCAGCAGCGAACTGACTAGCGGGGGGGGCACAGATACGCAGTATTTT.

The gene calls are TRBV7-9 and TRBJ2-7; no clear D gene. The germline V and J ends were trimmed by 7 bases and 6 bases, with 13 bases remaining between them. The V gene's germline CDR1 is SEHNR and CDR2 FQNEAQ (reference sequence). The length of the CDR3 is 12 residues. CDR3 in amino acids: CASNRGPVEQYF. The CDR3 DNA is TGTGCCAGCAACCGCGGCCCCGTCGAGCAGTACTTC.

The rearrangement joins TRBV6-5 to TRBJ2-1, with D maybe TRBD1 (6 bases). The CDR3 consists of 13 residues. Trimming took off 6 bases at V and 7 bases at J, with 13 bases between the two ends. Germline V gene lookup returns CDR1 MNHEY and CDR2 SVGAGI. The DNA for the CDR3 is TGTGCCAGCAGGCAATACAGGGCTAATGAGCAGTTCTTC. This translates into CASRQYRANEQFF.

The chain links TRBV27 to TRBJ2-1; 9 positions match TRBD2. The CDR3 covers 15 residues. The germline CDR1 and CDR2 sequences are MNHEY and SMNVEV (reference sequence). Germline trimming cut 3 bases from V and 5 bases from J; bases unmatched to any gene: 5. CDR3 DNA: TGTGCCAGCAGTTTGGAGCGGGGGGTTAACAATGAGCAGTTCTTC. Translating it yields CASSLERGVNNEQFF.